This T cell receptor (beta chain) stems from a study of CXCR3-negative and CXCR3-positive naive CD8 T cells. Study-wide results and caveats: Naive CXCR3-positive and CXCR3-negative cells shared similar TRBV-TRBJ usage, unlike memory cells. Memory CD8+ cells showed much lower diversity, while both naive subsets displayed comparably high diversity.

A few hundred thousand cells per CD8+ T cell subset were flow-sorted in triplicate. The length of the CDR3 is 15 residues. CDR1 MDHEN and CDR2 SYDVKM come from the germline V gene. Note on this clonotype: Antigen unknown.

UMI-labeled 5' RACE yielded the TRB cDNA libraries. TCRdb re-called the 5' RACE reads and catalogs CDR3 proteins one per entry, DNA excluded. The sample table sets out tens of thousands of distinct CDR3 sequences. This sequence was found in a human donor in good health. Some clones in this sample may be carry-over from other donors' samples. Sequenced input: memory CD8+ T cells from blood. V is TRBV28 and J is TRBJ2-7; TCRdb gives TRBD1 as the D gene, but with no DNA this cannot be confirmed. The CDR3 sequence is CASSPLRDRAHEQYF.